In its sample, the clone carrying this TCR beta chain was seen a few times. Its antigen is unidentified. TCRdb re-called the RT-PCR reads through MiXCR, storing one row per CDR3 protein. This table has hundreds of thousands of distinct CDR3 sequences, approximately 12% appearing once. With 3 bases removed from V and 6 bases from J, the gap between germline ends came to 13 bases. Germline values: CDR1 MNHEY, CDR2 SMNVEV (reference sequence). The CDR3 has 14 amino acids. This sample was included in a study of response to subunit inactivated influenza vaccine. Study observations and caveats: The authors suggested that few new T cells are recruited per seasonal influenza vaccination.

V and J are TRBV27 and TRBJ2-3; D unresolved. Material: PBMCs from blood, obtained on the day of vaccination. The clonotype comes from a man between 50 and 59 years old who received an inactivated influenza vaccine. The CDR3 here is CASSLNARLDTQYF. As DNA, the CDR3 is TGTGCCAGCAGTTTGAATGCTAGACTCGATACGCAGTATTTT.